The 6 T cell receptor beta chains presented below share a single source sample, sequenced in a study of cytomegalovirus exposure and HLA in healthy donors. PCR primers comprised 60 Vbeta and 13 Jbeta primers. Generated by immunoSEQ multiplex PCR, the TCRdb table keeps only in-frame clones and is missing some. The table shows approximately 74,000 clones, with 65% to 85% occurring only once. The specimen sequenced was PBMCs. Every receptor here comes from a woman between 25 and 40 years old in good health and CMV-seronegative.

This clone has a handful of counts. V is TRBV27 and J is TRBJ2-5; TRBD1 matches at 10 bases. The CDR3 totals 15 residues. J gave up 9 bases and V 6 bases, and 13 bases lay outside the gene matches. Germline V lookup: CDR1 MNHEY, CDR2 SMNVEV (reference sequence). CDR3: CASRDGTGVAAAQYF. DNA for the CDR3: TGTGCCAGCAGAGACGGGACAGGGGTAGCGGCGGCCCAGTACTTC.

The J gene is TRBJ2-5, the V gene TRBV7-2, with D perhaps TRBD1 (6 bases). Germline loops: CDR1 SGHTA, CDR2 FQGNSA. This CDR3 has 14 residues. V was cut by 5 bases and J by 5 bases, with 15 bases left in between. In DNA, the CDR3 is TGTGCCAGCAGCCGAGTGCTAGGGGGTGAGACCCAGTACTTC. Amino acid sequence: CASSRVLGGETQYF.

The J gene is TRBJ2-7, the V gene TRBV23-1, with TRBD1 identical over 11 bases. Being an ORF, TRBV23-1 has a function that is uncertain. The CDR3 loop spans 17 amino acids. With V trimmed by 3 bases and J by 2 bases, 9 bases remained unmatched. The CDR3 sequence: CASSHRQPGQGAYEQYF. The CDR3 DNA is TGCGCCAGCAGTCACCGGCAACCGGGACAGGGGGCCTACGAGCAGTACTTC.

J is TRBJ1-1 and V is TRBV6-5; unclear D gene. The V gene's germline CDR1 is MNHEY and CDR2 SVGAGI. The CDR3 is 14 amino acids. Trimming removed 2 bases at V and 0 bases at J, with 7 bases between. This CDR3 is CASSYKSLNTEAFF. CDR3 DNA sequence: TGTGCCAGCAGTTACAAGAGCCTGAACACTGAAGCTTTCTTT.

V and J are TRBV19 and TRBJ1-3, with 7 bases lining up with TRBD1. The CDR3 has 17 amino acids. The junction had 12 bases not matched to a gene; V was cut back by 7 bases and J by 0 bases. Germline V gene sequence: CDR1 LNHDA, CDR2 SQIVND (reference sequence). The CDR3 protein is CASNFRGQGPSGNTIYF. The DNA for the CDR3 is TGTGCCAGTAATTTTAGGGGGCAGGGGCCCTCTGGAAACACCATATATTTT. Variable domain in full (rest from reference TRBV19 and TRBJ1-3): DGGITQSPKYLFRKEGQNVTLSCEQNLNHDAMYWYRQDPGQGLRLIYYSQIVNDFQKGDIAEGYSVSREKKESFPLTVTSAQKNPTAFYLCASNFRGQGPSGNTIYFGEGSWLTVV.

The chain carries TRBV7-2 and TRBJ1-6; TRBD1 might be the D (5 bases). CDR1 SGHTA and CDR2 FQGNSA come from the germline V gene. This CDR3 has 15 amino acids. V dropped 5 bases and J dropped 14 bases, with 22 bases sitting between them. CDR3 in DNA: TGTGCCAGCAGCCCAAACCCGGCGGGGACGGTGGCCCTCCACTTT. This codes for CASSPNPAGTVALHF.